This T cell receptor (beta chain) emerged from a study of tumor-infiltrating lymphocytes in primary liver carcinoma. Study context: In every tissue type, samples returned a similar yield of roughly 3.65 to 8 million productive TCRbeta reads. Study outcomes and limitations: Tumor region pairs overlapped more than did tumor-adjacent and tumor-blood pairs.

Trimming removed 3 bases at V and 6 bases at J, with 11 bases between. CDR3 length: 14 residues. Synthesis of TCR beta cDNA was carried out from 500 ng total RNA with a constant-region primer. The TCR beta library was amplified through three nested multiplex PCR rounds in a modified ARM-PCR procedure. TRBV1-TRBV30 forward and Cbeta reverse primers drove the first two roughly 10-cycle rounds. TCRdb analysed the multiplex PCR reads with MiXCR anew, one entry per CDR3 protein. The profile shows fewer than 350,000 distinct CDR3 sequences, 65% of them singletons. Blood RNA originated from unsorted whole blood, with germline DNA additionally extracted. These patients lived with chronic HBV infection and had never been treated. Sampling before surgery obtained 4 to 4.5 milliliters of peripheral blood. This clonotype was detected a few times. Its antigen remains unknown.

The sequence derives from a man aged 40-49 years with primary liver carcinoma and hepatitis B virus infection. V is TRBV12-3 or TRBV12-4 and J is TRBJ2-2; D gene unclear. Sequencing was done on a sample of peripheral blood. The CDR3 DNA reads TGTGCCAGCAGTTTGGGCGGAAGAGCCGGGGAGCTGTTTTTT. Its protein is CASSLGGRAGELFF.